Reported below is one T cell receptor (beta chain). This clonotype has a count of ten or more. The specificity of this receptor is unknown. Base qualities are not provided; no much larger clone lies one nucleotide away. The CDR3 spans 14 residues, from the cysteine through the phenylalanine. Only the CDR3 DNA stays, 42 bases, in frame from base 1. The V and J ends are trimmed by 3 bases and 6 bases, leaving 14 bases between them. CDR1 and CDR2, looked up from the germline V gene, are SQVTM and ANQGSEA. The library was made by PCR. The sequencer was an Illumina HiSeq 2500. TCR library preparation used molecular barcoding, with unique molecular identifiers applied to normalize quantification of the TCRbeta repertoire. TCRdb cleaned the public reads at Q25 with fastp, built clones with MiXCR and kept in-frame beta chains. Merged by CDR3 protein, the rows form single entries marked with the most common genes and DNA. The sample table records about 240,000 distinct CDR3 sequences; 12% of these occur just once. Together, the top ten hold approximately 2.4% of the sample.

This specimen comes from a study of T-cell reconstitution after alpha-beta-depleted transplantation in children (dated by TCRdb to 2015 to 2016). Describing the broader study: Using TCR repertoire profiling, the study quantitatively followed how T-cell immune reconstitution unfolded in children after TCRalphabeta/CD19-depleted allogeneic hematopoietic cell transplantation.

The sequence derives from a human donor who donated a stem cell graft to a child with acute lymphoblastic leukemia. Material: PBMCs from the stem cell graft donor, obtained from the stem cell graft. The chain couples TRBV29-1 to TRBJ2-2; matching of 6 bases hints at TRBD2 as the D gene. The DNA sequence follows: TGCAGCGTTGACTCAGCGGGCCACGCCGGGGAGCTGTTTTTT. This translates into CSVDSAGHAGELFF.